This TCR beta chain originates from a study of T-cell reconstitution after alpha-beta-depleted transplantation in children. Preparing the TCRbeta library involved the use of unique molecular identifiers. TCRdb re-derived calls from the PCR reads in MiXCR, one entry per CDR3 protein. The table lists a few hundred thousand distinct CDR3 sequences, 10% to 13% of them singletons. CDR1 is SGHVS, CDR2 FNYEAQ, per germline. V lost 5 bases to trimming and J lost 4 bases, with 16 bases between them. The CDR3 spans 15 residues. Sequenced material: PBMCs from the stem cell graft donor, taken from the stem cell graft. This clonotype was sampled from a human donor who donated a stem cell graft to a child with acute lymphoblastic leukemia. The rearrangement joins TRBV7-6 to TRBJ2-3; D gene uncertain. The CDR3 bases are TGTGCCAGCAGCCCCCTGGCCCCCGGCGCAGATACGCAGTATTTT. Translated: CASSPLAPGADTQYF.